Each of the 18 T cell receptor beta chains below was sequenced from the same sample in a study of control samples from healthy donors and cancer patients. Assay: immunoSEQ multiplex PCR; the TCRdb copy retains only in-frame clones and omits some. The repertoire has roughly 150,000 clones, roughly nine tenths of them found once; the top ten carry around 4.9%. The sequenced sample was blood. These receptors were collected from a man aged 30 to 45 in good health.

CDR3 amino acids: CASSIFGTAGEKLFF. DNA for the CDR3: TGTGCCAGCAGCATTTTCGGGACAGCTGGTGAAAAACTGTTTTTT. The chain has TRBV9 and TRBJ1-4, with TRBD1 identical over 7 bases. CDR1 and CDR2 from the germline V gene are SGDLS and YYNGEE. V lost 4 bases, J lost 7 bases, and 10 bases stayed unmatched. This CDR3 contains 15 residues.

This clone was picked up one time. The V and J genes are TRBV7-6 and TRBJ1-6, with D maybe TRBD1 (5 bases). The CDR3 length is 15 residues. Germline V gene data show CDR1 as SGHVS and CDR2 as FNYEAQ. The V end was cut by 3 bases, the J end by 6 bases, with 12 bases between. CDR3 DNA sequence: TGTGCCAGCAGCTTCACCGGGGGAGGTAATTCACCCCTCCACTTT. Translating gives CASSFTGGGNSPLHF.

The rearrangement joins TRBV9 to TRBJ1-1, with D uncertain. Germline CDR1 and CDR2: SGDLS and YYNGEE. Trimming pared 4 bases from V and 1 base from J, leaving 8 bases between. This CDR3 is 13 amino acids long. DNA for the CDR3: TGTGCCAGCAGCCCACGATGGAACACTGAAGCTTTCTTT. Protein sequence: CASSPRWNTEAFF.

J is TRBJ2-5 and V is TRBV30; no reliable D call. Germline CDR1 is GTSNPN and CDR2 is SVGIG (reference sequence). This CDR3 has 13 residues. V lost 4 bases, J lost 0 bases, and 9 bases lay in between. The CDR3 region has the DNA TGTGCCTGGAATGGACGGTACCAAGAGACCCAGTACTTC. This translates into CAWNGRYQETQYF. The full variable domain, with the rest looked up from reference TRBV30 and TRBJ2-5, is SQTIHQWPATLVQPVGSPLSLECTVEGTSNPNLYWYRQAAGRGLQLLFYSVGIGQISSEVPQNLSASRPQDRQFILSSKKLLLSDSGFYLCAWNGRYQETQYFGPGTRLLVL.

V and J are TRBV5-4 and TRBJ1-2; D not resolved. This CDR3 comprises 15 residues. Per the germline V gene, CDR1 is SGHNT and CDR2 is YYREEE (reference sequence). Trimming left V 0 bases short and J 3 bases short, with 12 bases between. CDR3 protein: CASSLVAFEDYGYTF. The CDR3 region has the DNA TGTGCCAGCAGCTTGGTTGCATTCGAGGACTATGGCTACACCTTC.

The chain uses TRBV5-1 and TRBJ2-3, with 11 positions matching TRBD1. This CDR3 has 15 residues. With V trimmed by 4 bases and J by 2 bases, 3 bases remained unmatched. Germline lookup yields CDR1 SGHRS and CDR2 YFSETQ. CDR3 in DNA: TGCGCCAGCAGCAGGACAGGGGGCACCACAGATACGCAGTATTTT. This sequence encodes CASSRTGGTTDTQYF.

The CDR3 nucleotides are TGTGCCAGCAGTTCGACGGGGGGAGGGCCCAACAATGAGCAGTTCTTC. It yields the protein CASSSTGGGPNNEQFF. The gene calls are TRBV5-4 and TRBJ2-1; 7 positions match TRBD2. In germline, CDR1 is SGHNT, CDR2 YYREEE (reference sequence). Losses at the gene ends were 5 bases for V and 5 bases for J; bases not matched to a gene: 13. This CDR3 comprises 16 residues.

The J gene is TRBJ1-2, the V gene TRBV6-2 or TRBV6-3; perhaps TRBD1 as D (5 bases). The V gene's germline CDR1 is MNHEY and CDR2 SVGEGT. The V gene lost 5 bases and the J gene lost 3 bases, with 10 bases spanning the gap. The CDR3 loop spans 13 amino acids. The CDR3 nucleotides are TGTGCCAGCAGTCCGCCAGGGTACTATGGCTACACCTTC. Translation gives CASSPPGYYGYTF.

J is TRBJ1-6 and V is TRBV18, with a possible D match to TRBD1 (5 bases). V gave up 6 bases and J gave up 7 bases, with 13 bases separating them. Germline lookup yields CDR1 KGHSH and CDR2 LQKENI. The CDR3 has 14 residues. CDR3 sequence: CASSASRGNSPLHF. CDR3 DNA: TGTGCCAGCTCCGCGTCGAGGGGAAATTCACCCCTCCACTTT.

The J gene is TRBJ2-7, the V gene TRBV27, with 8 bases fitting TRBD2. In germline, CDR1 is MNHEY, CDR2 SMNVEV (reference sequence). The CDR3 length is 15 residues. V was pared by 0 bases and J by 7 bases, with 8 bases of the junction left unmatched. DNA of the CDR3: TGTGCCAGCAGTTTATCTGCTGGGCCGGGGGGGGAGCAGTACTTC. Amino acids: CASSLSAGPGGEQYF.

There are many counts of this clone. The chain recombines TRBV4-1 with TRBJ1-6, with no clear D. The germline gives CDR1 MGHRA, CDR2 YSYEKL. The ends were cut back, 1 base at V and 5 bases at J, with 9 bases in the middle. The CDR3 is 15 amino acids. The CDR3 sequence is CASSQGSGDNSPLHF. CDR3 nucleotide sequence: TGCGCCAGCAGCCAAGGGAGTGGGGATAATTCACCCCTCCACTTT.

CDR3 sequence: CASSLGQGASNEKLFF. For the CDR3, the DNA is TGTGCCAGCAGCCTGGGACAGGGGGCTTCTAATGAAAAACTGTTTTTT. J is TRBJ1-4 and V is TRBV4-2; TRBD1 matches 12 bases. The J segment lost 3 bases and the V segment lost 4 bases, leaving 3 bases of the junction unmatched. The CDR3 runs to 16 residues. The germline V gene encodes CDR1 LGHNA and CDR2 YNFKEQ.

V usage is TRBV30 and J usage is TRBJ1-6; no reliable D call. The V gene's germline CDR1 is GTSNPN and CDR2 SVGIG (reference sequence). The CDR3 spans 13 residues. V was cut by 0 bases and J by 12 bases, with 12 bases left in between. Here the CDR3 reads CAWSVDPLEPLHF. Written as DNA, the CDR3 is TGTGCCTGGAGTGTGGATCCCCTTGAACCCCTCCACTTT.

V usage is TRBV7-2 and J usage is TRBJ2-1; the D gene is possibly TRBD2 (6 bases). V lost 6 bases to trimming and J lost 8 bases, with 20 bases between them. From germline, CDR1 is SGHTA and CDR2 FQGNSA. CDR3 length equals 15 residues. The CDR3 nucleotides read TGTGCCAGCAGGAACCAGGGCTCAGGAGGGCATGAGCAGTTCTTC. Its translation: CASRNQGSGGHEQFF.

This clone appeared a few times. This rearrangement joins TRBV7-2 to TRBJ2-1; tentative D call: TRBD2 (6 bases). Deletions cut 1 base from V and 7 bases from J, with 8 bases between. The germline gives CDR1 SGHTA, CDR2 FQGNSA. This CDR3 spans 13 amino acids. The CDR3 sequence is CASSLVTRNEQFF. CDR3 nucleotides: TGTGCCAGCAGCTTAGTGACTAGGAATGAGCAGTTCTTC. Filled out from reference TRBV7-2 and TRBJ2-1, the complete variable domain reads GAGVSQSPSNKVTEKGKDVELRCDPISGHTALYWYRQSLGQGLEFLIYFQGNSAPDKSGLPSDRFSAERTGGSVSTLTIQRTQQEDSAVYLCASSLVTRNEQFFGPGTRLTVL.

The rearrangement joins TRBV6-2 or TRBV6-3 to TRBJ1-3, with unresolved D. Germline-derived CDR1 and CDR2 are MNHEY and SVGEGT. The CDR3 has 15 residues. V was trimmed by 4 bases and J by 0 bases, leaving 10 bases between them. CDR3 DNA sequence: TGTGCCAGCAGTTTCACCGGAATCTCTGGAAACACCATATATTTT. This encodes CASSFTGISGNTIYF.

This chain uses TRBV7-8 with TRBJ2-5, with unresolved D. Per the germline V gene, CDR1 is SGHVS and CDR2 is FQNEAQ. V lost 4 bases, J lost 0 bases, and 3 bases lay in between. The CDR3 totals 12 residues. CDR3 sequence reads: CASSSYQETQYF. CDR3 DNA sequence: TGTGCCAGCAGCTCGTACCAAGAGACCCAGTACTTC.

The CDR3 DNA reads as TGTGCCAGCTCACCGGCGGGGGCGGGGAACTATGGCTACACCTTC. Protein sequence: CASSPAGAGNYGYTF. V gene TRBV18 combines with J gene TRBJ1-2; TRBD1 might be the D (6 bases). From germline, CDR1 is KGHSH and CDR2 LQKENI. CDR3 size: 15 residues. V shed 3 bases and J shed 2 bases, with 13 bases lying between them.